The rows below give T cell receptor beta chains drawn from one sample of a study of breast tumors, draining lymph nodes, adjacent tissues. TCRdb re-called the multiplex PCR reads through MiXCR, storing one row per CDR3 protein. Of some 25,000 distinct CDR3 sequences in the sample, roughly 20% were seen once. Material for sequencing was breast tumor tissue. The receptors come from a female donor with breast cancer. Some clones in this sample may be carry-over from other donors' samples. The conserved cysteine and the conserved F or W are not part of the CDR3 here. Fields, in order: clone size, V gene, J gene, CDR3 length, CDR3 protein. Not every row has a clone size; where given, it reads once, few, many or a size class.

abundance: NA
v_gene: TRBV19
j_gene: TRBJ1-1
len: 13
CDR3aa: ASRSTLGGYTEAF

abundance: many
v_gene: TRBV10-2
j_gene: TRBJ2-1
len: 14
CDR3aa: ATMRRLAGYNGEQF

abundance: many
v_gene: TRBV12-3/TRBV12-4
j_gene: TRBJ1-2
len: 11
CDR3aa: ASSWDVGYGYT

abundance: NA
v_gene: TRBV29-1
j_gene: TRBJ2-1
len: 13
CDR3aa: SVEAESSGHNEQF

abundance: many
v_gene: TRBV7-6
j_gene: TRBJ2-7
len: 12
CDR3aa: ASTRGTGTYEQY

abundance: many
v_gene: TRBV7-2
j_gene: TRBJ1-5
len: 11
CDR3aa: ASSPRRNQPQH

abundance: many
v_gene: TRBV29-1
j_gene: TRBJ2-1
len: 9
CDR3aa: SAEFREKQF

abundance: many
v_gene: TRBV3-1
j_gene: TRBJ2-1
len: 10
CDR3aa: ASSQVHSEQF

abundance: many
v_gene: TRBV6-4
j_gene: TRBJ2-3
len: 14
CDR3aa: ASSEGTGGGSDTQY

abundance: NA
v_gene: TRBV11-2
j_gene: TRBJ2-2
len: 14
CDR3aa: ASRRGPSGHTGELF

abundance: many
v_gene: TRBV7-9
j_gene: TRBJ2-7
len: 11
CDR3aa: ASSETRAYEQY

abundance: few
v_gene: TRBV6-2/TRBV6-3
j_gene: TRBJ2-4
len: 13
CDR3aa: ASTPQGLAKNIQY

abundance: many
v_gene: TRBV6-1
j_gene: TRBJ2-7
len: 12
CDR3aa: ASMPTGSRYEQY

abundance: NA
v_gene: TRBV10-1
j_gene: TRBJ1-5
len: 12
CDR3aa: ASSEEIGNQPQH

abundance: NA
v_gene: TRBV10-3
j_gene: TRBJ2-7
len: 11
CDR3aa: ATHRDPAYEQY

abundance: many
v_gene: TRBV20-1
j_gene: TRBJ2-5
len: 13
CDR3aa: SAHELAGAEETQY

abundance: many
v_gene: TRBV5-1
j_gene: TRBJ2-1
len: 12
CDR3aa: ASSLWGARNEQF

abundance: many
v_gene: TRBV2
j_gene: TRBJ2-1
len: 12
CDR3aa: ATSGLAGGPQQF

abundance: many
v_gene: TRBV6-5
j_gene: TRBJ1-6
len: 12
CDR3aa: ASTPTGRDSPLH

abundance: NA
v_gene: TRBV20-1
j_gene: TRBJ2-7
len: 13
CDR3aa: SETRLGQGRNEQY

abundance: many
v_gene: TRBV14
j_gene: TRBJ2-6
len: 12
CDR3aa: ASSQVGGANVLT

abundance: many
v_gene: TRBV11-1
j_gene: TRBJ2-7
len: 15
CDR3aa: ASSLGRLGGSSYEQY

abundance: many
v_gene: TRBV30
j_gene: TRBJ1-2
len: 12
CDR3aa: AWFDGTHGYGYT

abundance: NA
v_gene: TRBV5-4
j_gene: TRBJ2-7
len: 13
CDR3aa: ASSVEAGTGGEQY

abundance: many
v_gene: TRBV10-2
j_gene: TRBJ2-1
len: 10
CDR3aa: ASRLAGGEQF

abundance: many
v_gene: TRBV3-1
j_gene: TRBJ1-3
len: 13
CDR3aa: ASSQGRDGGNTIY